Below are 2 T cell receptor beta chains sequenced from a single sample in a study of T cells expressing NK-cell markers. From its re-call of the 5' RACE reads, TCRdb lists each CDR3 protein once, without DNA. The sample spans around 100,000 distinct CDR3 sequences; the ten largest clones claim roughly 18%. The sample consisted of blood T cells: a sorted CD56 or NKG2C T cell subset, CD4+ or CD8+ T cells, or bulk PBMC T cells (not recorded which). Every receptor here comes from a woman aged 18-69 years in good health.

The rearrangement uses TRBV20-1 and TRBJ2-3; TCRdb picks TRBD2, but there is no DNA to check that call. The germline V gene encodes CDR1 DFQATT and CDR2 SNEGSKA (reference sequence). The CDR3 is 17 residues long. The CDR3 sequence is CSAHPSGSVWGTDTQYF.

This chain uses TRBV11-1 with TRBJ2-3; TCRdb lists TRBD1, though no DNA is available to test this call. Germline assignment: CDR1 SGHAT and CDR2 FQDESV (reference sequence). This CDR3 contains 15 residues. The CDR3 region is CASSLPQDDTDTQYF.